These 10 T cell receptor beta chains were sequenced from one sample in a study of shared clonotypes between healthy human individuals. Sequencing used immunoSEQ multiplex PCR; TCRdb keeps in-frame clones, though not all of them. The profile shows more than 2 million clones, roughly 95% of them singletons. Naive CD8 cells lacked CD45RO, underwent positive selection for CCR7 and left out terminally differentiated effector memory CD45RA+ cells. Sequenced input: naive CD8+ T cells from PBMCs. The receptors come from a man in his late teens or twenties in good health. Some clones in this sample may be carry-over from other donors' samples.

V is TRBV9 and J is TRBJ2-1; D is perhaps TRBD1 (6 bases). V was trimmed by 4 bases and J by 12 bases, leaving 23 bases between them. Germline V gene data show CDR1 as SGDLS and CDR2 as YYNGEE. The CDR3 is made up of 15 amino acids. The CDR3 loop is CASSIYRDEGMGQFF. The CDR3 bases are TGTGCCAGCAGCATATACAGGGATGAGGGGATGGGGCAGTTCTTC.

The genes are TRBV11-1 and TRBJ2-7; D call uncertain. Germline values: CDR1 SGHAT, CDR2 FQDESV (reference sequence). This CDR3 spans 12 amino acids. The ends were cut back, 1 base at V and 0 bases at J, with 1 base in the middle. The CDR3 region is CASSLDSYEQYF. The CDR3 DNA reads TGTGCCAGCAGCTTAGACTCCTACGAGCAGTACTTC.

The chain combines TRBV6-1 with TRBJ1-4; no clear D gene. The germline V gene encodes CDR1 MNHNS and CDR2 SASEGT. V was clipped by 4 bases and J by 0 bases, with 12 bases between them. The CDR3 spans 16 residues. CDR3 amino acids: CASSGPYSATNEKLFF. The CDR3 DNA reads TGTGCCAGCAGTGGACCCTACAGTGCAACTAATGAAAAACTGTTTTTT.

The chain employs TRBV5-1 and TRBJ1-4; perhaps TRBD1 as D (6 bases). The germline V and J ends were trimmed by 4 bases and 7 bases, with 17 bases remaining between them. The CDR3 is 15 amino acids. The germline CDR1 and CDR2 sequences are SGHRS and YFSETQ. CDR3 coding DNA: TGCGCCAGCAGCGCGTCCCGAGGGGGAGGTGAAAAACTGTTTTTT. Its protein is CASSASRGGGEKLFF.

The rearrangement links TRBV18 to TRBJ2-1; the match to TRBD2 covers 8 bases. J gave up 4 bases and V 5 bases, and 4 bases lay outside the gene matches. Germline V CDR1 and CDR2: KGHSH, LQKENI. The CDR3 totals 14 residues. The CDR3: CASSAAGEYNEQFF. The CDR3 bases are TGTGCCAGCTCAGCAGCGGGGGAGTACAATGAGCAGTTCTTC.

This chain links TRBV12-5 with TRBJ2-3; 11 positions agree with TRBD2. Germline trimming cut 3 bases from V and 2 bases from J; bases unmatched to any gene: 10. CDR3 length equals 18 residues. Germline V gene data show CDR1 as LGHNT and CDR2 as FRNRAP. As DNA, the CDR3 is TGTGCTAGTGGTTTTGGGACTAGCGGAGTAAAACTCACAGATACGCAGTATTTT. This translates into CASGFGTSGVKLTDTQYF.

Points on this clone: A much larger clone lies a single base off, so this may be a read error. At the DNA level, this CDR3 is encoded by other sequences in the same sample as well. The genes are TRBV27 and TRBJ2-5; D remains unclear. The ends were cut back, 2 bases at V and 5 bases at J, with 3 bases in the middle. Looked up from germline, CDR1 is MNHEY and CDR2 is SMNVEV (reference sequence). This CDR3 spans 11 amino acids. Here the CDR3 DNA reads TGTGCCAGCAGTTTAAGGGAGACCCAGTACTTC. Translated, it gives CASSLRETQYF.

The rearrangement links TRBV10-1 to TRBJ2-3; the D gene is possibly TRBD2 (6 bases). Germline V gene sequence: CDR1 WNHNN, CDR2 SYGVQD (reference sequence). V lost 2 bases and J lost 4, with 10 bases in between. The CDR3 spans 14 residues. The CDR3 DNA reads TGCGCCAGCAGTGAGCTGCGGGACCCAGATACGCAGTATTTT. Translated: CASSELRDPDTQYF.

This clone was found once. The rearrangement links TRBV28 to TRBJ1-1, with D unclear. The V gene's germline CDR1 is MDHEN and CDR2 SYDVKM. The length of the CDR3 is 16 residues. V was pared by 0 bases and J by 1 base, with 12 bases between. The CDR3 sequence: CASSLWGVPKNTEAFF. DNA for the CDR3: TGTGCCAGCAGTTTATGGGGAGTACCGAAGAACACTGAAGCTTTCTTT.

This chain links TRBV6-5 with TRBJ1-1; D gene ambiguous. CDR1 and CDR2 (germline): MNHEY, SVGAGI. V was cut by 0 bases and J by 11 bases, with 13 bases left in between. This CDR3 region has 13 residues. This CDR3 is CASSYSIGQAAFF. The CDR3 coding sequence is TGTGCCAGCAGTTACTCGATCGGCCAAGCGGCTTTCTTT.